Shown below are 20 T cell receptor beta chains from a single sample sequenced in a study of cytomegalovirus exposure and HLA in healthy donors. Sequenced by immunoSEQ multiplex PCR; TCRdb stores in-frame clones only, minus some. The sample consists of fewer than 85,000 clones, about 90% of them appearing once. Material for sequencing was PBMCs. The receptors derive from a woman younger than 30 in good health and CMV-seropositive.

V usage is TRBV20-1 and J usage is TRBJ2-5; no definite D call. Germline CDR1 DFQATT, CDR2 SNEGSKA (reference sequence). The length of the CDR3 is 11 residues. V gave up 4 bases and J gave up 1 base, with 4 bases separating them. DNA for the CDR3: TGCAGTGCTACCATCCAAGAGACCCAGTACTTC. It yields the protein CSATIQETQYF.

The chain employs TRBV5-1 and TRBJ2-2, with TRBD1 matching 10 bases. This CDR3 region has 16 residues. CDR1 SGHRS and CDR2 YFSETQ come from the germline V gene. V shed 4 bases, J shed 4 bases, and the junction held 7 bases outside the gene matches. The CDR3, as DNA: TGCGCCAGCAGCAGGTGGACAGGGGGGGTCACCGGGGAGCTGTTTTTT. Encoded protein: CASSRWTGGVTGELFF. Full variable domain (outside the CDR3, taken from reference TRBV5-1 and TRBJ2-2): KAGVTQTPRYLIKTRGQQVTLSCSPISGHRSVSWYQQTPGQGLQFLFEYFSETQRNKGNFPGRFSGRQFSNSRSEMNVSTLELGDSALYLCASSRWTGGVTGELFFGEGSRLTVL.

This rearrangement joins TRBV19 to TRBJ2-1; TRBD2 matches at 9 bases. Germline-derived CDR1 and CDR2 are LNHDA and SQIVND (reference sequence). V shed 1 base and J 3 bases; nucleotides not matched to a gene: 4. There are 16 residues in the CDR3. This CDR3 is CASSIVGGRDYNEQFF. The DNA of the CDR3 is TGTGCCAGTAGTATAGTAGGCGGGAGGGACTACAATGAGCAGTTCTTC.

The V call is TRBV27, the J call TRBJ1-5; TRBD1 agrees at 10 bases. This CDR3 comprises 15 residues. From germline, CDR1 is MNHEY and CDR2 SMNVEV (reference sequence). J was trimmed by 5 bases and V by 4 bases; bases with no gene match: 5. CDR3 nucleotides: TGTGCCAGCAGTTCGGGACAGGGGACATATCAGCCCCAGCATTTT. Translated, it gives CASSSGQGTYQPQHF.

CDR3: CAWSVRQGFSPLHF. CDR3 coding DNA: TGTGCCTGGAGTGTACGACAGGGGTTCTCACCCCTCCACTTT. The gene calls are TRBV30 and TRBJ1-6; TRBD1 agrees at 8 bases. CDR3 length: 14 residues. CDR1 and CDR2 (germline): GTSNPN, SVGIG (reference sequence). V was clipped by 0 bases and J by 10 bases; unmatched bases: 5.

The gene calls are TRBV7-9 and TRBJ2-5, with D tentatively TRBD1 (6 bases). The CDR3 is made up of 12 amino acids. Germline V lookup: CDR1 SEHNR, CDR2 FQNEAQ (reference sequence). V was shortened by 5 bases and J by 10 bases, with 14 bases between the two germline ends. DNA of the CDR3: TGTGCCAGCAGCCCGGGACATCCGATCCAGTACTTC. Protein product: CASSPGHPIQYF. The full variable domain, its missing parts supplied by reference TRBV7-9 and TRBJ2-5, is DTGVSQNPRHKITKRGQNVTFRCDPISEHNRLYWYRQTLGQGPEFLTYFQNEAQLEKSRLLSDRFSAERPKGSFSTLEIQRTEQGDSAMYLCASSPGHPIQYFGPGTRLLVL.

The rearrangement links TRBV11-1 to TRBJ2-1; 13 nucleotides align to TRBD2. J gave up 6 bases and V 0 bases, and 8 bases lay outside the gene matches. The length of the CDR3 is 18 residues. Germline loops: CDR1 SGHAT, CDR2 FQDESV (reference sequence). The CDR3 region is CASSLANLGLAGFNEQFF. DNA of the CDR3: TGTGCCAGCAGCTTAGCGAACCTGGGACTAGCGGGGTTCAATGAGCAGTTCTTC.

This rearrangement joins TRBV2 to TRBJ2-1, with 12 bases fitting TRBD2. Germline CDR1 reads SNHLY; CDR2 reads FYNNEI. V shed 4 bases, J shed 7 bases, and the junction held 14 bases outside the gene matches. This CDR3 has 18 residues. In DNA form, the CDR3 reads TGTGCCAGCAGTGGGTGGACTAGCGGGAATAGAAGGGGGAATGAGCAGTTCTTC. Residues: CASSGWTSGNRRGNEQFF. Full variable domain (outside the CDR3, taken from reference TRBV2 and TRBJ2-1): EPEVTQTPSHQVTQMGQEVILRCVPISNHLYFYWYRQILGQKVEFLVSFYNNEISEKSEIFDDQFSVERPDGSNFTLKIRSTKLEDSAMYFCASSGWTSGNRRGNEQFFGPGTRLTVL.

J is TRBJ1-5 and V is TRBV4-1, with 9 bases identical to TRBD1. The CDR3 is made up of 15 amino acids. The germline V gene has CDR1 MGHRA and CDR2 YSYEKL. The V segment lost 0 bases and the J segment 5 bases; nucleotides outside the gene matches: 2. CDR3 nucleotides: TGCGCCAGCAGCCAAGAAACAGGGGGCCATCAGCCCCAGCATTTT. It codes for CASSQETGGHQPQHF.

The chain combines TRBV19 with TRBJ1-5; TRBD1 might be the D (5 bases). The CDR3 is made up of 15 amino acids. V was clipped by 7 bases and J by 7 bases, with 20 bases between them. CDR1 and CDR2 from the germline V gene are LNHDA and SQIVND (reference sequence). CDR3 bases: TGTGCCAGTAACGTAGGGGAGGTTATGGAACAGCCCCAGCATTTT. Its translation: CASNVGEVMEQPQHF.

The CDR3 loop is CASSAGQIKETQYF. The CDR3 DNA reads TGTGCCAGCAGCGCGGGACAGATCAAAGAGACCCAGTACTTC. J is TRBJ2-5 and V is TRBV7-6; D may be TRBD1 (7 bases). Deletions cut 5 bases from V and 3 bases from J, with 13 bases between. The germline CDR1 and CDR2 sequences are SGHVS and FNYEAQ. CDR3 length: 14 amino acids. The whole variable domain, filled in from reference TRBV7-6 and TRBJ2-5, reads GAGVSQSPRYKVTKRGQDVALRCDPISGHVSLYWYRQALGQGPEFLTYFNYEAQQDKSGLPNDRFSAERPEGSISTLTIQRTEQRDSAMYRCASSAGQIKETQYFGPGTRLLVL.

The chain uses TRBV6-1 and TRBJ2-7; 12 nucleotides line up with TRBD1. Germline values: CDR1 MNHNS, CDR2 SASEGT. The CDR3 runs to 16 residues. V lost 0 bases, J lost 5 bases, and 5 bases stayed unmatched. CDR3 bases: TGTGCCAGCAGTGAAGCGGCGGGACAGGGGGCGGACGAGCAGTACTTC. Translating gives CASSEAAGQGADEQYF.

This chain uses TRBV29-1 with TRBJ2-1; the match to TRBD2 covers 14 bases. The CDR3 extends over 16 amino acids. Trimming at V came to 6 bases and at J to 0 bases, leaving 4 bases not matched to a gene. The germline V gene encodes CDR1 SQVTM and CDR2 ANQGSEA. CDR3 in amino acids: CSVPGTSGSSYNEQFF. The CDR3 DNA follows: TGCAGCGTCCCCGGGACTAGCGGGAGCTCCTACAATGAGCAGTTCTTC.

The V and J genes are TRBV5-4 and TRBJ2-5; TRBD2 might be the D (5 bases). The CDR3 has 14 residues. Germline CDR1 SGHNT, CDR2 YYREEE (reference sequence). Trimming stripped 0 bases from V and 13 bases from J, with 19 bases between. CDR3 in DNA: TGTGCCAGCAGCTTGGACCATCTAGCACCACCCCGGTACTTC. Translating gives CASSLDHLAPPRYF.

The chain couples TRBV30 to TRBJ2-2; 10 bases are shared with TRBD2. CDR3 size: 18 residues. The germline V gene encodes CDR1 GTSNPN and CDR2 SVGIG (reference sequence). The ends lost 7 bases at V and 7 bases at J; junction bases unmatched: 21. CDR3 region: CASFVKRAGGSIVGELFF. The CDR3 DNA is TGTGCCTCCTTTGTAAAAAGAGCGGGAGGGTCAATAGTCGGGGAGCTGTTTTTT.

Only one count was recorded for this clone. CDR3 residues: CASSITPTEAFF. The CDR3 DNA reads as TGTGCCAGCAGTATCACACCTACTGAAGCTTTCTTT. This chain uses TRBV6-1 with TRBJ1-1, with D hard to call. Germline V gene lookup returns CDR1 MNHNS and CDR2 SASEGT. There are 12 residues in the CDR3. The V end was cut by 5 bases, the J end by 5 bases, with 9 bases between.

The chain joins TRBV7-9 to TRBJ2-3; 8 bases agree with TRBD1. Trimming removed 1 base from V and 8 bases from J; junction bases left unmatched: 5. CDR1 is SEHNR, CDR2 FQNEAQ, per germline (reference sequence). The CDR3 contains 14 residues. The CDR3 loop reads CASSLGQGAGTQYF. The CDR3 region has the DNA TGTGCCAGCAGCTTAGGGCAGGGGGCTGGTACGCAGTATTTT. Looking up the rest from reference TRBV7-9 and TRBJ2-3 gives the full variable domain: DTGVSQNPRHKITKRGQNVTFRCDPISEHNRLYWYRQTLGQGPEFLTYFQNEAQLEKSRLLSDRFSAERPKGSFSTLEIQRTEQGDSAMYLCASSLGQGAGTQYFGPGTRLTVL.

This clone was detected once. The DNA for the CDR3 is TGTGCCAGTAGTACTAAATTCGGGAGGGCCACAGATACGCAGTATTTT. Translated: CASSTKFGRATDTQYF. The chain joins TRBV19 to TRBJ2-3, with TRBD2 matching 8 bases. Germline values: CDR1 LNHDA, CDR2 SQIVND (reference sequence). V lost 4 bases to trimming and J lost 2 bases; unmatched junction nucleotides: 8. This CDR3 region has 16 residues.

The V gene is TRBV4-1, the J gene TRBJ2-7; 9 bases are shared with TRBD2. From germline, CDR1 is MGHRA and CDR2 YSYEKL. The CDR3 runs to 18 residues. V shed 1 base and J 5 bases; nucleotides not matched to a gene: 15. Written as DNA, the CDR3 is TGCGCCAGCAGCCAAGTGGTGGGGCTAGCGGGGTCCTACCACGAGCAGTACTTC. Amino acid sequence: CASSQVVGLAGSYHEQYF.

Only one count was recorded for this clone. The rearrangement links TRBV11-2 to TRBJ1-3, with TRBD1 matching over 9 bases. Germline CDR1 is SGHAT and CDR2 is FQNNGV. CDR3 length equals 16 residues. The V and J ends lost 4 bases and 3 bases, in that order; junction bases with no gene match: 7. DNA for the CDR3: TGTGCCAGCAGCTCTCCGGGACAGGGACTTGGAAACACCATATATTTT. It encodes CASSSPGQGLGNTIYF.